This TCR beta chain came from a study of response to subunit inactivated influenza vaccine. Each CDR3 protein gets one entry after TCRdb re-called the RT-PCR reads with MiXCR. The table records about 620,000 distinct CDR3 sequences, about 10% of them present only once. The length of the CDR3 is 16 residues. Trimming pared 4 bases from V and 1 base from J, leaving 14 bases between. The germline gives CDR1 SGHRS, CDR2 YFSETQ. The data also belong to a second study, concerning T cells expressing NK-cell markers. According to that study: It was by 5'RACE template switching with UMIs that TCR beta cDNA was made. Sorted T-cell subsets CD3+CD56+NKG2C+, CD3+CD56+NKG2C- and CD3+CD56-NKG2C+ were TCR beta-sequenced. Seven HCMV-seropositive donors and one seronegative donor made up the eight sequenced donors.

The TCR was taken from a man in his forties or fifties who received an inactivated influenza vaccine. This chain links TRBV5-1 with TRBJ2-2, with D possibly matching TRBD1 (5 bases). This specimen was PBMCs from blood, taken on the day of vaccination. This CDR3 is CASSHPTEVNTGELFF. CDR3 DNA sequence: TGCGCCAGCAGCCACCCGACAGAGGTGAACACCGGGGAGCTGTTTTTT.